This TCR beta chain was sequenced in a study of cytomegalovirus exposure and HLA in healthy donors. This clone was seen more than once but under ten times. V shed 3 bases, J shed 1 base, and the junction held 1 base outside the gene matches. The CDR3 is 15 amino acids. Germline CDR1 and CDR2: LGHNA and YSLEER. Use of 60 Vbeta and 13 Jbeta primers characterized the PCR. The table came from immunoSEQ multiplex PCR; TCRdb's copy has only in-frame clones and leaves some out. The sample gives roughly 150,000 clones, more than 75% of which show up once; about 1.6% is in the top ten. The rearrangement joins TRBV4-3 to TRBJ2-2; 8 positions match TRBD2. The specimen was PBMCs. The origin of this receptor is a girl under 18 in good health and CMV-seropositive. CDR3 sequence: CASSHTSGNTGELFF. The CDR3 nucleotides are TGCGCCAGCAGCCACACTAGCGGGAACACCGGGGAGCTGTTTTTT.